The 20 T cell receptor beta chains listed next were all sequenced from one sample in a study of T-cell reconstitution after alpha-beta-depleted transplantation in children. Preparing the TCRbeta library involved the use of unique molecular identifiers. MiXCR, applied by TCRdb to the PCR reads, yields one record per CDR3 protein. The table has about 610,000 distinct CDR3 sequences, 8% to 11% seen once; the top ten hold about 4%. The input for sequencing was PBMCs from the stem cell graft donor, taken from the stem cell graft. The receptors here all came from a human donor who donated a stem cell graft to a child with acute myeloid leukemia.

Many counts were recorded for this clonotype. This chain connects TRBV28 to TRBJ2-7, with a weak D call TRBD2 (6 bases). Trimming left V 5 bases short and J 7 bases short, with 15 bases between. In germline, CDR1 is MDHEN, CDR2 SYDVKM. The CDR3 is 13 residues long. CDR3 amino acids: CASSPGLPPEQYF. CDR3 coding DNA: TGTGCCAGCAGTCCGGGACTCCCGCCAGAGCAGTACTTC.

This clonotype appeared a few times. In DNA, the CDR3 is TGCAGTGCGGGAATGCCTAGCAATCAGCCCCAGCATTTT. This translates into CSAGMPSNQPQHF. The rearrangement links TRBV20-1 to TRBJ1-5, with D hard to call. The length of the CDR3 is 13 residues. The V gene's germline CDR1 is DFQATT and CDR2 SNEGSKA (reference sequence). Trimming took 6 bases from V and 0 from J, leaving 9 bases between them.

The chain joins TRBV20-1 to TRBJ2-1; no firm D call. V lost 5 bases, J lost 7 bases, and 15 bases lay in between. Germline values: CDR1 DFQATT, CDR2 SNEGSKA (reference sequence). CDR3 size: 13 residues. CDR3 sequence (DNA): TGCAGTGCTCGAGTACCCGGAAAGAATGAGCAGTTCTTC. It codes for CSARVPGKNEQFF.

This clonotype was counted between two and nine times. The CDR3 DNA reads TGTGCCAGCACGCAGAGACTAGCGGGAGCTAATGAGCAGTTCTTC. This gives the protein CASTQRLAGANEQFF. The chain couples TRBV3-1 to TRBJ2-1; 12 nucleotides line up with TRBD2. Germline CDR1 LGHDT, CDR2 YNNKEL (reference sequence). V dropped 7 bases and J dropped 7; count of bases not matched to a gene: 8. The CDR3 sequence is 15 residues long.

This clonotype has ten or more counts. V usage is TRBV7-2 and J usage is TRBJ2-1; 8 bases match TRBD2. Germline CDR1 reads SGHTA; CDR2 reads FQGNSA. V lost 4 bases, J lost 9 bases, and 14 bases stayed unmatched. The CDR3 extends over 16 amino acids. The CDR3 sequence: CASSSEEAGDLSEQFF. For the CDR3, the DNA is TGTGCCAGCAGCTCAGAGGAAGCGGGAGACTTAAGTGAGCAGTTCTTC.

The rearrangement uses TRBV3-1 and TRBJ1-1, with D hard to call. The CDR3 consists of 15 residues. CDR1 and CDR2 from the germline V gene are LGHDT and YNNKEL (reference sequence). V shed 0 bases and J shed 7 bases, with 15 bases lying between them. This CDR3 reads CASSQDILYGREAFF. In DNA, the CDR3 is TGTGCCAGCAGCCAAGATATCTTATACGGGCGTGAAGCTTTCTTT.

This clonotype was seen at least ten times. The chain uses TRBV12-3 or TRBV12-4 and TRBJ2-2, with D hard to call. This CDR3 region has 12 residues. V dropped 4 bases and J dropped 9 bases, with 9 bases sitting between them. This CDR3 reads CASSSGWWELFF. CDR3 sequence (DNA): TGTGCCAGCAGTTCCGGGTGGTGGGAGCTGTTTTTT.

Many counts were recorded for this clonotype. CDR3 DNA sequence: TGTGCCAGCAGTCCCCAGGTTTCCGGGGCCAACGTCCTGACTTTC. Translation gives CASSPQVSGANVLTF. V is TRBV6-2 or TRBV6-3 and J is TRBJ2-6; no clear D gene. Trimming took off 5 bases at V and 4 bases at J, with 12 bases between the two ends. Looked up from germline, CDR1 is MNHEY and CDR2 is SVGEGT. CDR3 size: 15 residues.

This clonotype was observed at least ten times. V gene TRBV20-1 combines with J gene TRBJ2-5; 12 bases map to TRBD2. Trimming cost V 6 bases and J 4 bases; bases outside gene matches: 9. Germline CDR1 and CDR2: DFQATT and SNEGSKA (reference sequence). The CDR3 loop spans 15 amino acids. CDR3 sequence: CSAPTSGRSVETQYF. The CDR3 nucleotides read TGCAGTGCCCCGACTAGCGGGAGAAGCGTAGAGACCCAGTACTTC.

This clonotype has more than one count but fewer than ten. The chain has TRBV6-2 or TRBV6-3 and TRBJ2-7; the match to TRBD2 covers 7 bases. The CDR3 has 15 amino acids. Germline V gene sequence: CDR1 MNHEY, CDR2 SVGEGT. Trimming took 0 bases from V and 3 from J; bases not matched to a gene: 5. The CDR3 DNA is TGTGCCAGCAGTTACTCTCTAGCGGAGAACTACGAGCAGTACTTC. Translating it yields CASSYSLAENYEQYF.

This clonotype was counted many times. The rearrangement links TRBV13 to TRBJ2-1; 14 bases are a match to TRBD2. CDR1 PRHDT and CDR2 FYEKMQ come from the germline V gene (reference sequence). With 4 bases clipped from V and 0 bases from J, the junction kept 11 bases outside the gene matches. The CDR3 contains 20 residues. The chain's CDR3 is CASSSLVGLAGGISYNEQFF. The CDR3 DNA is TGTGCCAGCAGCTCCCTTGTCGGACTAGCGGGAGGAATCTCCTACAATGAGCAGTTCTTC.

This chain links TRBV10-3 with TRBJ2-2; 10 bases are a match to TRBD2. Per the germline V gene, CDR1 is ENHRY and CDR2 is SYGVKD. The J segment lost 4 bases and the V segment lost 8 bases, leaving 7 bases of the junction unmatched. CDR3 length: 15 residues. CDR3 nucleotide sequence: TGTGCCATCTCTCCGGGACTAGCGTCCACCGGGGAGCTGTTTTTT. Encoded protein: CAISPGLASTGELFF.

This clonotype was counted at least ten times. The V and J genes are TRBV9 and TRBJ2-3; D unclear. Germline V gene data show CDR1 as SGDLS and CDR2 as YYNGEE. The CDR3 sequence is 15 residues long. V dropped 3 bases and J dropped 3 bases, with 14 bases sitting between them. CDR3 loop: CASSGFSRFTDTQYF. CDR3 in DNA: TGTGCCAGCAGCGGATTCAGCCGATTTACAGATACGCAGTATTTT.

The chain has TRBV6-2 or TRBV6-3 and TRBJ1-3; D uncertain. Germline V CDR1 and CDR2: MNHEY, SVGEGT. This CDR3 spans 18 amino acids. The V end lost 4 bases, the J end lost 0 bases, and 19 bases lay between the germline ends. Here the CDR3 reads CASSLISSWRLSGNTIYF. The CDR3 bases are TGTGCCAGCAGTTTGATTTCTTCGTGGCGGCTCTCTGGAAACACCATATATTTT.

The chain links TRBV7-9 to TRBJ2-1; 10 bases line up with TRBD2. Per germline, CDR1 SEHNR and CDR2 FQNEAQ (reference sequence). CDR3 size: 12 residues. Losses at the gene ends were 5 bases for V and 16 bases for J; bases not matched to a gene: 8. The CDR3 DNA sequence: TGTGCCAGCAGCCCAGATAGCGGGAGGCTTTTCTTC. Translating it yields CASSPDSGRLFF.

This clonotype was seen only a few times. The rearrangement joins TRBV2 to TRBJ2-5, with D possibly called TRBD1 or TRBD2 (5 bases each). The V end lost 5 bases, the J end lost 2 bases, and 15 bases lay between the germline ends. The CDR3 covers 15 residues. CDR1 is SNHLY, CDR2 FYNNEI, per germline. CDR3 amino acids: CASSPLLGAQETQYF. CDR3 sequence (DNA): TGTGCCAGCAGTCCCTTACTCGGGGCGCAAGAGACCCAGTACTTC.

Ten or more counts support this clonotype. The chain employs TRBV5-1 and TRBJ2-1, with 8 bases identical to TRBD2. V shed 2 bases and J 7 bases; nucleotides not matched to a gene: 8. The CDR3 covers 15 residues. Germline V lookup: CDR1 SGHRS, CDR2 YFSETQ. For the CDR3, the DNA is TGCGCCAGCAGCTTCCCAAGCGGGAGAGGGAATGAGCAGTTCTTC. It is translated as CASSFPSGRGNEQFF.

This clonotype was seen many times. The V gene is TRBV6-2 or TRBV6-3, the J gene TRBJ2-7, with TRBD1 matching 7 bases. The CDR3 is made up of 16 amino acids. The J segment lost 0 bases and the V segment lost 0 bases, leaving 5 bases of the junction unmatched. Looked up from germline, CDR1 is MNHEY and CDR2 is SVGEGT. Here the CDR3 reads CASSYSSTGSSYEQYF. The CDR3 bases are TGTGCCAGCAGTTACTCCTCGACAGGGAGCTCCTACGAGCAGTACTTC.

V and J are TRBV29-1 and TRBJ2-2, with 8 bases identical to TRBD2. The V gene's germline CDR1 is SQVTM and CDR2 ANQGSEA. There are 16 residues in the CDR3. V dropped 4 bases and J dropped 2; count of bases not matched to a gene: 9. In DNA, the CDR3 is TGCAGCGTTGCCGGTACGGGAGGGTCCAACACCGGGGAGCTGTTTTTT. This codes for CSVAGTGGSNTGELFF.

This clonotype was seen only a few times. The rearrangement links TRBV12-3 or TRBV12-4 to TRBJ2-7; D is unresolved. V lost 3 bases to trimming and J lost 2 bases, with 5 bases between them. The CDR3 covers 12 residues. In nucleotides, the CDR3 is TGTGCCAGCAGTTTTGCGCCCTACGAGCAGTACTTC. Amino acid sequence: CASSFAPYEQYF.